This T cell receptor beta chain was recovered during a study of shared clonotypes between healthy human individuals. Remarks on this clone: As yet, its antigen is unknown.

V gave up 5 bases and J gave up 6 bases, with 16 bases separating them. CDR3 length: 15 amino acids. CDR1 and CDR2 (germline): MNHNS, SASEGT. General study points: A handful of donors had about 5.1% of their naive CD4 clonotypes in common.

Execution of the assay was at deep level. Sorted-subset replicate PCRs used about 200 ng DNA, some 30,000 T cell genomes. Here immunoSEQ multiplex PCR was the method, and the copy in TCRdb shows in-frame clones only, minus some. Among about 2.1 million clones listed, about 93% were seen once. CD45RO-negative, CCR7-positively selected cells formed the naive CD8 fraction, excluding terminally differentiated effector memory CD45RA+ cells. The gene calls are TRBV6-1 and TRBJ2-2; D not resolved. The sample was naive CD8+ T cells from PBMCs. The TCR originated in a man aged 18 to 30 in good health. Some clones in this sample may be carry-over from other donors' samples. As DNA, the CDR3 is TGTGCCAGCAGTCCTTTATGGCCTGGCCCCGGGGAGCTGTTTTTT. Residues: CASSPLWPGPGELFF.